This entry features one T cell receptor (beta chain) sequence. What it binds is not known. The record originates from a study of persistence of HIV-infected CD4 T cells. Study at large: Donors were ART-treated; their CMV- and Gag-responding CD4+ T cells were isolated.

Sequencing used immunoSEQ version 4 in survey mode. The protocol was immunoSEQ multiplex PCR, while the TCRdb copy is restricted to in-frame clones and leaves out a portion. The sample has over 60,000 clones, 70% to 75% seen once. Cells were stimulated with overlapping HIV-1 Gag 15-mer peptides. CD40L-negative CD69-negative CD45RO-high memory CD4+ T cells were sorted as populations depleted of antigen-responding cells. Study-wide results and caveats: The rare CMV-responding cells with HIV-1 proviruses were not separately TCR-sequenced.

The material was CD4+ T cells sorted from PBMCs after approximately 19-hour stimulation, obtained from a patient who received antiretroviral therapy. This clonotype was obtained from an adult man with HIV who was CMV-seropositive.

CDR3 sequence: CASSRTGGLEQYF. In DNA form, the CDR3 reads TGTGCCAGCAGCCGGACAGGGGGACTCGAGCAGTACTTC. The chain uses TRBV3-1 (or the pseudogene TRBV3-2) and TRBJ2-7, with 10 bases that match TRBD1. The trim removed 4 bases at V and 6 bases at J, leaving 3 bases unmatched. Germline V lookup: CDR1 LGHDT, CDR2 YNNKEL (reference sequence). This CDR3 contains 13 residues.